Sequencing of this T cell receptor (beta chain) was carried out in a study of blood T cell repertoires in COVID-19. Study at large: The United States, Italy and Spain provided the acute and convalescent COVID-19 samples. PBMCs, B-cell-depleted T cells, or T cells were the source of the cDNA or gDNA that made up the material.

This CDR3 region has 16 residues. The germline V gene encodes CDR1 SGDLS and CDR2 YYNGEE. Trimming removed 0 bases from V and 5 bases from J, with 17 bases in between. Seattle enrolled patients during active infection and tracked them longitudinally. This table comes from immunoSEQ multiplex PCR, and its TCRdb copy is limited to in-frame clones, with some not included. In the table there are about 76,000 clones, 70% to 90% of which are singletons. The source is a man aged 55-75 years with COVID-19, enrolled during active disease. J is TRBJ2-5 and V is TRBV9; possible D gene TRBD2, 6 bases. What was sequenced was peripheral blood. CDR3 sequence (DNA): TGTGCCAGCAGCGTAGCGGGTACTGGGGGGTGGGAGACCCAGTACTTC. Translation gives CASSVAGTGGWETQYF.